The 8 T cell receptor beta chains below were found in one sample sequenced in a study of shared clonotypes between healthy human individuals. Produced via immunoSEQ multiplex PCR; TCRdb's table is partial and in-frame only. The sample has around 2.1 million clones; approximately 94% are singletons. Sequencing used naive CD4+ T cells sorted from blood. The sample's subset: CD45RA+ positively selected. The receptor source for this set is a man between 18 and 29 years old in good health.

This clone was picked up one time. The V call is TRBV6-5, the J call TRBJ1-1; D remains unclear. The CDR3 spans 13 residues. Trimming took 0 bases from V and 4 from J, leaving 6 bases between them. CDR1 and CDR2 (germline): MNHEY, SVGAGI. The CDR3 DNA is TGTGCCAGCAGTTACTCCCCGGGCACTGAAGCTTTCTTT. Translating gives CASSYSPGTEAFF.

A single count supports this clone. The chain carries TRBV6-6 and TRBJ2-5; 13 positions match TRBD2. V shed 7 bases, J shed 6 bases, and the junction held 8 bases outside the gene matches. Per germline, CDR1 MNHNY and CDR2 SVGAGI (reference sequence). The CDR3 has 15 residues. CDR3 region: CASTITSGGGQTQYF. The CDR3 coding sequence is TGTGCCAGCACCATTACTAGCGGGGGGGGACAGACCCAGTACTTC.

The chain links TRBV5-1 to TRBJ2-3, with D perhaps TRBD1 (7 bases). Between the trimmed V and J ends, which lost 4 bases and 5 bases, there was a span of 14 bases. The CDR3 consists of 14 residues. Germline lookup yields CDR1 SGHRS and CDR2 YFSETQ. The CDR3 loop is CASSAGQLGDTQYF. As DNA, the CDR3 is TGCGCCAGCAGCGCGGGACAGCTCGGAGATACGCAGTATTTT.

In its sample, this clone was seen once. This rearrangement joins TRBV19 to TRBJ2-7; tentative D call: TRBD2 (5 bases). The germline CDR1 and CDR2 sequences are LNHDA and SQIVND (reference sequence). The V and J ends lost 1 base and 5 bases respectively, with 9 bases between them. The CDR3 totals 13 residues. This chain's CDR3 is CASSIVAGNEQYF. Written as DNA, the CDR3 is TGTGCCAGTAGTATAGTGGCCGGGAACGAGCAGTACTTC.

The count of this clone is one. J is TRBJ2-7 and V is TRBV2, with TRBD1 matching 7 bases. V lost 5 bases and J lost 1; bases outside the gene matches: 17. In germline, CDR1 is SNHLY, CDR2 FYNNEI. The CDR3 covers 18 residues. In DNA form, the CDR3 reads TGTGCCAGCAGTCCGGGACAGTCCCCCGGACGCCGATCCTACGAGCAGTACTTC. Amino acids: CASSPGQSPGRRSYEQYF.

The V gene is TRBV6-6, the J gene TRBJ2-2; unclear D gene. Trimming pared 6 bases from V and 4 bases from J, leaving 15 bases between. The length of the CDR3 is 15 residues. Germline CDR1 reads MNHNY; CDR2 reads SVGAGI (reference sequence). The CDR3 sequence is CASSKTQAGTGELFF. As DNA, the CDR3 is TGTGCCAGCAGCAAGACCCAAGCAGGCACCGGGGAGCTGTTTTTT.

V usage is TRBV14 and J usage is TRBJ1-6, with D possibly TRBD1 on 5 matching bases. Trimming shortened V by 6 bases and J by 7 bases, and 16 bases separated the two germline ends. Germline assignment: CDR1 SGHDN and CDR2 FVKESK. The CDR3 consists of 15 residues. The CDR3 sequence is CASSEFGRVNSPLHF. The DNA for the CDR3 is TGTGCCAGCAGTGAATTTGGCAGGGTGAATTCACCCCTCCACTTT. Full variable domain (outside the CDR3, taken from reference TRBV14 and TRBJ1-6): EAGVTQFPSHSVIEKGQTVTLRCDPISGHDNLYWYRRVMGKEIKFLLHFVKESKQDESGMPNNRFLAERTGGTYSTLKVQPAELEDSGVYFCASSEFGRVNSPLHFGNGTRLTVT.

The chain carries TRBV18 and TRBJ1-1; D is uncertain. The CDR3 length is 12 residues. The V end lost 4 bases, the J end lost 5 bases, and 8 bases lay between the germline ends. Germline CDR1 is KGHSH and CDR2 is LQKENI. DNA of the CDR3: TGTGCCAGCTCACTAGGCCAGACTGAAGCTTTCTTT. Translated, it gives CASSLGQTEAFF.